These 19 T cell receptor beta chains originate from one sample sequenced in a study of early T cells in non-severe SARS-CoV-2 infection. In TCRdb, the 5' RACE reads were re-called with MiXCR into one record per CDR3 protein. The profile shows 98,000 or so distinct CDR3 sequences, around 10% of them singletons. Sequences were obtained from whole blood. These receptors originate from an adult who was a healthcare worker with PCR-confirmed SARS-CoV-2 infection or an uninfected control (not recorded which).

This clonotype was seen repeatedly, ten times or more. The rearrangement uses TRBV10-1 and TRBJ2-7; possible D gene TRBD1, 6 bases. CDR3 length equals 15 residues. Trimming removed 3 bases from V and 5 bases from J, with 17 bases in between. Germline CDR1 reads WNHNN; CDR2 reads SYGVQD (reference sequence). CDR3 DNA: TGCGCCAGCAGTGATAGTTTGAGACAGGCTGACGAGCAGTACTTC. This translates into CASSDSLRQADEQYF.

This clonotype was detected a few times. The rearrangement joins TRBV28 to TRBJ2-1; D is undetermined. Germline-derived CDR1 and CDR2 are MDHEN and SYDVKM. CDR3 size: 12 residues. V lost 6 bases and J lost 8, with 11 bases in between. The CDR3 is CASSTIGDEQFF. The DNA for the CDR3 is TGTGCCAGCAGCACAATCGGCGATGAGCAGTTCTTC.

This clonotype was counted at least ten times. This sequence joins TRBV5-1 and TRBJ1-1; D call uncertain. The ends were cut back, 3 bases at V and 1 base at J, with 10 bases in the middle. Per the germline V gene, CDR1 is SGHRS and CDR2 is YFSETQ. The CDR3 length is 14 residues. CDR3 in DNA: TGCGCCAGCAGCTGGGCGGCGGAGAACACTGAAGCTTTCTTT. It encodes CASSWAAENTEAFF.

This clonotype was observed at least ten times. The genes are TRBV12-3 or TRBV12-4 and TRBJ1-2; no definite D call. V shed 5 bases and J shed 4 bases, with 23 bases lying between them. The CDR3 length is 17 residues. The CDR3 loop reads CASSTSTARQRSYGYTF. The CDR3 DNA sequence: TGTGCCAGCAGTACCAGTACGGCACGACAAAGGAGCTATGGCTACACCTTC.

This clonotype was seen only a few times. This chain links TRBV9 with TRBJ1-2; the match to TRBD1 covers 7 bases. V trimming: 4 bases; J trimming: 6 bases; junction bases outside the gene matches: 6. This CDR3 contains 13 residues. The germline V gene encodes CDR1 SGDLS and CDR2 YYNGEE. The CDR3 here is CASSPHGTDGYTF. The DNA for the CDR3 is TGTGCCAGCAGCCCCCACGGGACAGATGGCTACACCTTC.

This clonotype came up a few times. The chain recombines TRBV7-8 with TRBJ2-3, with D uncertain. Germline CDR1 and CDR2: SGHVS and FQNEAQ. The CDR3 loop spans 16 amino acids. With 5 bases removed from V and 3 bases from J, the gap between germline ends came to 18 bases. In DNA form, the CDR3 reads TGTGCCAGCAGCCCCCGACTCGACGGAGCGACAGATACGCAGTATTTT. It is translated as CASSPRLDGATDTQYF.

V is TRBV2 and J is TRBJ1-2; D uncertain. CDR1 and CDR2 (germline): SNHLY, FYNNEI. The CDR3 covers 13 residues. Trimming took 4 bases from V and 2 from J, leaving 8 bases between them. In DNA form, the CDR3 reads TGTGCCAGCAGTGTAAACGGAAACTATGGCTACACCTTC. This translates into CASSVNGNYGYTF.

This clonotype has a handful of counts. CDR3 sequence reads: CASSWAANYGYTF. The CDR3 bases are TGTGCCAGCAGTTGGGCAGCTAACTATGGCTACACCTTC. V is TRBV28 and J is TRBJ1-2, with D hard to call. This CDR3 spans 13 amino acids. Germline-derived CDR1 and CDR2 are MDHEN and SYDVKM. V was trimmed by 4 bases and J by 0 bases, leaving 6 bases between them.

This chain joins TRBV20-1 and TRBJ2-7, with 7 positions matching TRBD2. V was pared by 6 bases and J by 3 bases, with 8 bases of the junction left unmatched. Germline CDR1 reads DFQATT; CDR2 reads SNEGSKA (reference sequence). The CDR3 is 13 residues long. The CDR3 here is CSAPKGLVYEQYF. The CDR3 region has the DNA TGCAGTGCCCCTAAAGGACTAGTCTACGAGCAGTACTTC.

The rearrangement uses TRBV7-9 and TRBJ2-3, with a weak D call TRBD1 (6 bases). V was shortened by 5 bases and J by 5 bases, with 14 bases between the two germline ends. CDR1 is SEHNR, CDR2 FQNEAQ, per germline (reference sequence). The CDR3 is 14 residues long. In DNA, the CDR3 is TGTGCCAGCAGCCCAAGGGGGACGGGAGATACGCAGTATTTT. Translation: CASSPRGTGDTQYF. The full variable domain, its missing parts supplied by reference TRBV7-9 and TRBJ2-3, is DTGVSQNPRHKITKRGQNVTFRCDPISEHNRLYWYRQTLGQGPEFLTYFQNEAQLEKSRLLSDRFSAERPKGSFSTLEIQRTEQGDSAMYLCASSPRGTGDTQYFGPGTRLTVL.

This clonotype was seen ten or more times. The chain employs TRBV7-9 and TRBJ1-3; TRBD1 might be the D (5 bases). Between the trimmed V and J ends, which lost 4 bases and 2 bases, there was a span of 15 bases. Germline assignment: CDR1 SEHNR and CDR2 FQNEAQ (reference sequence). The CDR3 contains 16 residues. CDR3 bases: TGTGCCAGCAGCTCACTGCCCCAGGGAACTGGAAACACCATATATTTT. Protein product: CASSSLPQGTGNTIYF.

This clonotype was observed a few times. V and J are TRBV12-3 or TRBV12-4 and TRBJ1-3; possible D gene TRBD1, 5 bases. The CDR3 has 13 residues. Trimming removed 5 bases from V and 7 bases from J, with 12 bases in between. CDR3 nucleotides: TGTGCCAGCAGTCCCGGGGCTACCAACACCATATATTTT. It translates to CASSPGATNTIYF.

V and J are TRBV5-6 and TRBJ2-3, with D uncertain. The germline V gene has CDR1 SGHDT and CDR2 YYEEEE. Trimming stripped 0 bases from V and 0 bases from J, with 11 bases between. The CDR3 consists of 16 residues. The CDR3 DNA sequence: TGTGCCAGCAGCTTGGGGACCTACGGAAGCACAGATACGCAGTATTTT. Translation: CASSLGTYGSTDTQYF.

In this sample, this clonotype turned up a few times. The chain uses TRBV5-1 and TRBJ2-5; 7 nucleotides agree with TRBD1. CDR3 length: 15 residues. The germline gives CDR1 SGHRS, CDR2 YFSETQ. With V trimmed by 3 bases and J by 5 bases, 10 bases remained unmatched. The CDR3 coding sequence is TGCGCCAGCAGCTATGGGACAGCGGCCCAGGAGACCCAGTACTTC. This codes for CASSYGTAAQETQYF.

The table lists this clonotype with many counts. This chain joins TRBV7-9 and TRBJ1-5; D is possibly TRBD1 (5 bases). V lost 2 bases and J 6 bases, leaving 11 bases between the germline ends. The CDR3 spans 14 residues. Germline CDR1 reads SEHNR; CDR2 reads FQNEAQ (reference sequence). In DNA, the CDR3 is TGTGCCAGCAGCTTAATAGGGGTAGGTCAGCCCCAGCATTTT. Amino acids: CASSLIGVGQPQHF.

This clonotype showed up just a few times. The chain employs TRBV6-5 and TRBJ2-5, with a weak D call TRBD2 (6 bases). V was clipped by 2 bases and J by 2 bases, with 9 bases between them. Germline lookup yields CDR1 MNHEY and CDR2 SVGAGI. CDR3 length equals 14 residues. The CDR3 spells CASSYDRGQETQYF. CDR3 nucleotides: TGTGCCAGCAGTTACGATCGGGGGCAAGAGACCCAGTACTTC.

This CDR3 is CASSLEWGQETQYF. The CDR3, as DNA: TGCGCCAGCAGCTTGGAATGGGGCCAAGAGACCCAGTACTTC. This chain connects TRBV5-1 to TRBJ2-5; D not resolved. The CDR3 spans 14 residues. Germline V gene data show CDR1 as SGHRS and CDR2 as YFSETQ. The V gene lost 0 bases and the J gene lost 1 base, with 7 bases spanning the gap.

This clonotype was counted a few times. The V gene is TRBV19, the J gene TRBJ1-5, with 9 bases identical to TRBD1. Germline V CDR1 and CDR2: LNHDA, SQIVND (reference sequence). The CDR3 runs to 13 residues. The trim removed 5 bases at V and 5 bases at J, leaving 1 base unmatched. CDR3 region: CASSGTGHQPQHF. The CDR3, as DNA: TGTGCCAGTAGTGGGACAGGGCATCAGCCCCAGCATTTT.

The rearrangement links TRBV12-3 or TRBV12-4 to TRBJ2-2, with D tentatively TRBD2 (6 bases). This CDR3 contains 14 residues. Trimming stripped 5 bases from V and 7 bases from J, with 14 bases between. The CDR3 loop reads CASSPGGPGGELFF. The CDR3 DNA reads as TGTGCCAGCAGTCCCGGAGGGCCGGGCGGGGAGCTGTTTTTT.